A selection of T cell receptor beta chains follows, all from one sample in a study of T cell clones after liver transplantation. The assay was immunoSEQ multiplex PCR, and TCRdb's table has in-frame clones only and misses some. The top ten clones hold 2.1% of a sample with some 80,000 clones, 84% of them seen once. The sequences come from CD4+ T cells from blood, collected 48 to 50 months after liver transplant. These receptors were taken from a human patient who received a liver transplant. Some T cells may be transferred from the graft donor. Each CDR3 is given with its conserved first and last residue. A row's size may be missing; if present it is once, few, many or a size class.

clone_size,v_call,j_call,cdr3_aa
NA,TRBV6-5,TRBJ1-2,CASSAGGKDYGYTF
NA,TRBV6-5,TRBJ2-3,CASTSRDTQYF
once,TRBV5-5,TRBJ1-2,CASSLGLGTVYGYTF
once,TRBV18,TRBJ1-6,CASSLWTGGESPLHF
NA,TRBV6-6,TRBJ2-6,CASSPGQGTWANVLTF
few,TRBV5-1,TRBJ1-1,CASSLAGNTEAFF
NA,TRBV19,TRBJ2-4,CAIGGTAGRKNIQYF
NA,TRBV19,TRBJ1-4,CASSIEGAGANEKLFF
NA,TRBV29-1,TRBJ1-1,CSAGTGVSTEAFF
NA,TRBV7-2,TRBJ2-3,CASSLAGGRYF
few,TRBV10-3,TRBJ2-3,CAIRSTSVQMYTQYF
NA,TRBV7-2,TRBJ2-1,CASSGGLGAYNEQFF
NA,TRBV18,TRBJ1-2,CASSPGGSTFLYGYTF
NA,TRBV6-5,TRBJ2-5,CASSYRTPRETQYF
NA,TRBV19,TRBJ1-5,CASSKWVEPQHF
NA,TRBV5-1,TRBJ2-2,CASTLLAGGAGELFF
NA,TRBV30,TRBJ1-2,CASTTDGMGYTF
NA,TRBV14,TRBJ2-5,CASSPRGRETQYF
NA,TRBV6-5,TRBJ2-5,CASSLGDGETQYF
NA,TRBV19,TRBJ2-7,CASRRDRTSYEQYF